This TCR beta chain was sequenced during a study of T cells of healthy individuals (dated by TCRdb to about 2018). In this sample, this clonotype turned up many times. No antigen is known for it. Base qualities are not provided; no much larger clone lies one nucleotide away. The receptor library was made with 5' RACE. Sequencing was carried out with an Illumina MiSeq. TCRdb reran the public reads through fastp at Q25 and MiXCR, keeping productive beta chains. Each entry is one CDR3 protein sequence, shown with its most common DNA and genes. In this sample the table shows around 98,000 distinct CDR3 sequences, roughly 15% of which occur a single time. The ten largest clonotypes hold approximately 5.7% of the sample. This clonotype originated in a human donor in good health.

The DNA sequence follows: TGTGCCAGCAGCCCCGTCTCGGGACAGGGTGGCGAGCAGTACTTC. Its coded protein is CASSPVSGQGGEQYF. This chain joins TRBV7-9 to TRBJ2-7; TRBD1 matches 9 bases in the middle. V is pruned by 5 bases and J by 6 bases, leaving 11 bases of the junction without a gene match. In the germline V gene (reference sequence), CDR1 corresponds to SEHNR and CDR2 to FQNEAQ. The CDR3 spans 15 residues, from the cysteine through the phenylalanine. CDR3 DNA only is kept here, 45 bases in frame from base 1.